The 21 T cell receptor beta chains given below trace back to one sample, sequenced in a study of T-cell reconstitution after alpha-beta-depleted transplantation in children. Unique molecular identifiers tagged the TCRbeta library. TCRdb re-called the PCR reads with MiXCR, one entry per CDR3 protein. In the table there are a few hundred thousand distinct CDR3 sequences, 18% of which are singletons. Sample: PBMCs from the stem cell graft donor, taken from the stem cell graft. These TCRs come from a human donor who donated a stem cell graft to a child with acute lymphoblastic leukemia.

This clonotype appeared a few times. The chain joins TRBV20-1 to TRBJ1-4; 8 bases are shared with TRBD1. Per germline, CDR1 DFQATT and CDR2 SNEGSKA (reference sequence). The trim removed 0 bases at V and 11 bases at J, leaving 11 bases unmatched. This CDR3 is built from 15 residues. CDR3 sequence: CSARDPDRAPLKLFF. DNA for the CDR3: TGCAGTGCTAGAGATCCGGACAGGGCCCCTCTGAAACTGTTTTTT.

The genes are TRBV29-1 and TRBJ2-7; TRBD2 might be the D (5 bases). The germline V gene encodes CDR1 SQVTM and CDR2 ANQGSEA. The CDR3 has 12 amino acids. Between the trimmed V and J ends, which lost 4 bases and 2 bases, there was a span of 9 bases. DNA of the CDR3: TGCAGCGTTGTAGCGACTCCCTACGAGCAGTACTTC. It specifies CSVVATPYEQYF.

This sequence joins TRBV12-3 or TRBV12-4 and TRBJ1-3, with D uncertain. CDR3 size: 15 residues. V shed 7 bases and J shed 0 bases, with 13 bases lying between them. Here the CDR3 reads CASTPGLLSGNTIYF. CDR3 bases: TGTGCCAGCACCCCTGGGTTACTCTCTGGAAACACCATATATTTT.

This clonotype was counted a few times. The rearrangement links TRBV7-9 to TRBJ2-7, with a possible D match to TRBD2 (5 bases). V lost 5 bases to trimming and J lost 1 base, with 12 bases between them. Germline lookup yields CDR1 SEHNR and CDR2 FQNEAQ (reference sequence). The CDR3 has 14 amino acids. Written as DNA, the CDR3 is TGTGCCAGCAGCCCAGGAACTAGGTCCTACGAGCAGTACTTC. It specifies CASSPGTRSYEQYF.

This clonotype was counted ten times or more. Here the CDR3 reads CSARFGESPYNEQFF. DNA for the CDR3: TGCAGTGCTAGATTTGGGGAGTCCCCCTACAATGAGCAGTTCTTC. The J gene is TRBJ2-1, the V gene TRBV20-1; TRBD2 might be the D (5 bases). The germline gives CDR1 DFQATT, CDR2 SNEGSKA (reference sequence). V gave up 2 bases and J gave up 2 bases, with 13 bases separating them. This CDR3 region has 15 residues.

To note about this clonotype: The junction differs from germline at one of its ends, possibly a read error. The CDR3 region has the DNA TGTGCCACCAGCAGAGATAGGGACTACGATGAGCAGTTCTTC. Encoded protein: CATSRDRDYDEQFF. The chain carries TRBV15 and TRBJ2-1; TRBD2 aligns across 7 bases. This CDR3 has 14 amino acids. Germline V gene data show CDR1 as LNHNV and CDR2 as YYDKDF (reference sequence). The variable domain in full, completed from reference TRBV15 and TRBJ2-1, reads DAMVIQNPRYQVTQFGKPVTLSCSQTLNHNVMYWYQQKSSQAPKLLFHYYDKDFNNEADTPDNFQSRRPNTSFCFLDIRSPGLGDTAMYLCATSRDRDYDEQFFGPGTRLTVL.

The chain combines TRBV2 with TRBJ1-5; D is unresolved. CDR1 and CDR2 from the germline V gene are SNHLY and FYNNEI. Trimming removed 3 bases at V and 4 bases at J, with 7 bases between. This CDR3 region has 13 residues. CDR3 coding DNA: TGTGCCAGCAGTGACGACGAGAATCAGCCCCAGCATTTT. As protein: CASSDDENQPQHF.

Here the CDR3 DNA reads TGCAGTGCACCCCCTAGCGGGATGACCTACGAGCAGTACTTC. As protein: CSAPPSGMTYEQYF. J is TRBJ2-7 and V is TRBV20-1; 9 nucleotides line up with TRBD2. The germline CDR1 and CDR2 sequences are DFQATT and SNEGSKA (reference sequence). Losses at the gene ends were 6 bases for V and 2 bases for J; bases not matched to a gene: 8. This CDR3 comprises 14 residues.

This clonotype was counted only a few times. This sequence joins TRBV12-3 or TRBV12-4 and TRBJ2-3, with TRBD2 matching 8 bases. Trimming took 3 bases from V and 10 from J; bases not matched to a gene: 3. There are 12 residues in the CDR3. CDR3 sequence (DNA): TGTGCCAGCAGTTTGGAGACTAGCGCGCAGTATTTT. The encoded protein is CASSLETSAQYF.

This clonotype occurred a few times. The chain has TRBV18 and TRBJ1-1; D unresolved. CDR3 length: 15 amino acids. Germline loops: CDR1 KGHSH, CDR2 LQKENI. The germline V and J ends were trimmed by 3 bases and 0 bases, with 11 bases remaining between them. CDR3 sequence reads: CASSPAGSMNTEAFF. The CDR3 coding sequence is TGTGCCAGCTCACCGGCAGGATCCATGAACACTGAAGCTTTCTTT.

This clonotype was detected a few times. The CDR3 DNA follows: TGCGCCAGCAGCCCCCCCGACTCTGGAAACACCATATATTTT. Translated: CASSPPDSGNTIYF. This sequence joins TRBV4-1 and TRBJ1-3; unclear D gene. The CDR3 loop spans 14 amino acids. Germline V CDR1 and CDR2: MGHRA, YSYEKL. The V gene lost 4 bases and the J gene lost 0 bases, with 7 bases spanning the gap.

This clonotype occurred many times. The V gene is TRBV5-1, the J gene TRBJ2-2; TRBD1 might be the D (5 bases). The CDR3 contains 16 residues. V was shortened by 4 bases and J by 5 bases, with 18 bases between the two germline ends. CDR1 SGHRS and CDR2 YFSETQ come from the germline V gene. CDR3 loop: CASSGIGASGTGELFF. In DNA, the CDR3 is TGCGCCAGCAGCGGCATAGGGGCCTCCGGGACCGGGGAGCTGTTTTTT. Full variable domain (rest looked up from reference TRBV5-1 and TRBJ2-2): KAGVTQTPRYLIKTRGQQVTLSCSPISGHRSVSWYQQTPGQGLQFLFEYFSETQRNKGNFPGRFSGRQFSNSRSEMNVSTLELGDSALYLCASSGIGASGTGELFFGEGSRLTVL.

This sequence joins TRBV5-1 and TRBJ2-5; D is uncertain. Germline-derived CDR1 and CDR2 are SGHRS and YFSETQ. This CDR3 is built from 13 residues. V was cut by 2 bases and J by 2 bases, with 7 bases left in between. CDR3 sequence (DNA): TGCGCCAGCAGCTTTGAACCGCAAGAGACCCAGTACTTC. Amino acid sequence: CASSFEPQETQYF.

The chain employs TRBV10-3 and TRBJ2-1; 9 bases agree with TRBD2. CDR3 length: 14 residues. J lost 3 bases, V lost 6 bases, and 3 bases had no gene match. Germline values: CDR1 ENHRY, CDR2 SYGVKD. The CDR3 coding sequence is TGTGCCATCAGGGGAGCGGGAGGCTACAATGAGCAGTTCTTC. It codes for CAIRGAGGYNEQFF.

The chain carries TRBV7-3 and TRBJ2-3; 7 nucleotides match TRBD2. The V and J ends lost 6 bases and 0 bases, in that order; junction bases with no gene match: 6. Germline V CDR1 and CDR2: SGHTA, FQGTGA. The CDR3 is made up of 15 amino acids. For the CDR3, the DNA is TGTGCCAGCAGTGCGGGAGTTGGGAGCACAGATACGCAGTATTTT. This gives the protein CASSAGVGSTDTQYF.

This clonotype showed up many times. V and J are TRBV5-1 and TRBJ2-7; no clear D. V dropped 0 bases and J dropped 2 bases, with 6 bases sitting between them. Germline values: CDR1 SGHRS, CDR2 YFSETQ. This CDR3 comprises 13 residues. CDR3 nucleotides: TGCGCCAGCAGCTTGGACCCCCCCTACGAGCAGTACTTC. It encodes CASSLDPPYEQYF.

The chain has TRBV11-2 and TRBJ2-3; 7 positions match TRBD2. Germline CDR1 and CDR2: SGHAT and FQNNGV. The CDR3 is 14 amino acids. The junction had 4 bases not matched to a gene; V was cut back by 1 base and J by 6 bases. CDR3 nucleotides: TGTGCCAGCAGCTTAGGAGCGGGGTTGGATACGCAGTATTTT. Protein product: CASSLGAGLDTQYF.

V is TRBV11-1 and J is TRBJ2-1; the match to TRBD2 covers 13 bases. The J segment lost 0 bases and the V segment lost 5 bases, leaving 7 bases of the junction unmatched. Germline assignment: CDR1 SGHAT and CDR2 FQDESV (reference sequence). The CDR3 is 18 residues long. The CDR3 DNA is TGTGCCAGCAGCGCCTGGACTAGCGGGAGAATCTCCTACAATGAGCAGTTCTTC. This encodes CASSAWTSGRISYNEQFF.

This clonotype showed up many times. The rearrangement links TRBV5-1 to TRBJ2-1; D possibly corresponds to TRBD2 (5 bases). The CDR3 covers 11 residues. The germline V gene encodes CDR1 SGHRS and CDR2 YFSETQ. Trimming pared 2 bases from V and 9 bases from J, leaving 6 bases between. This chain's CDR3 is CASSFAGEQFF. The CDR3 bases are TGCGCCAGCAGCTTCGCGGGTGAGCAGTTCTTC.

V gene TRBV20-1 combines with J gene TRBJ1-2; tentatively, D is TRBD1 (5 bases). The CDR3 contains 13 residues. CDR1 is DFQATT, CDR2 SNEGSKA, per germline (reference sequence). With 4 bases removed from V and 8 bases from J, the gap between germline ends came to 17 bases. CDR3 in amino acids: CSAKGREALGYTF. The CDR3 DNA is TGCAGTGCTAAGGGGCGGGAGGCCTTGGGCTACACCTTC.

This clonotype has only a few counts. The CDR3 spells CASSVALYGARDTGELFF. CDR3 DNA: TGTGCCAGCAGCGTAGCTCTGTATGGGGCTCGGGACACCGGGGAGCTGTTTTTT. This chain connects TRBV9 to TRBJ2-2; possibly TRBD1 for D (5 bases). The germline V gene has CDR1 SGDLS and CDR2 YYNGEE. The CDR3 totals 18 residues. V gave up 0 bases and J gave up 3 bases, with 18 bases separating them.